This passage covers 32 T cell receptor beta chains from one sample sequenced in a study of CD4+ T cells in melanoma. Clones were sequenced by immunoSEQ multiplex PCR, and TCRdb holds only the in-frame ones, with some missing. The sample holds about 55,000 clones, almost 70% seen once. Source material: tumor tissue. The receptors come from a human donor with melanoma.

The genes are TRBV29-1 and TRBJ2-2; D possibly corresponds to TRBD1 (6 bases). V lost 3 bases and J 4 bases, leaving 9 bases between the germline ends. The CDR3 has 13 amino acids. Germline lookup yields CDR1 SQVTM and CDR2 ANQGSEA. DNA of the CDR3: TGCAGCGTTGATATGGACAGCACCGGGGAGCTGTTTTTT. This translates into CSVDMDSTGELFF.

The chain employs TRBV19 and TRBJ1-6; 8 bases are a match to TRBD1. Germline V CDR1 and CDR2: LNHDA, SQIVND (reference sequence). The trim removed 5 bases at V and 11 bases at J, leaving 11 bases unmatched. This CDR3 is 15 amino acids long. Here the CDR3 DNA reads TGTGCCAGTAGTCGAGAACAGGGGGGCGGGCCACCCCTCCACTTT. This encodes CASSREQGGGPPLHF.

This CDR3 is CASSQGAGGRYEQYF. CDR3 bases: TGTGCCAGCAGCCAAGGGGCAGGGGGCCGGTACGAGCAGTACTTC. V gene TRBV4-2 combines with J gene TRBJ2-7; the match to TRBD1 covers 8 bases. Germline-derived CDR1 and CDR2 are LGHNA and YNFKEQ. The CDR3 runs 15 residues. V trimming: 1 base; J trimming: 4 bases; junction bases outside the gene matches: 6.

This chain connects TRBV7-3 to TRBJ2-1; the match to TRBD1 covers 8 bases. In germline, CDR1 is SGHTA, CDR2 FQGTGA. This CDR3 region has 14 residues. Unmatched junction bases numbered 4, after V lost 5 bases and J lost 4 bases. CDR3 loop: CASSPGQVYNEQFF. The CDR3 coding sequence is TGTGCCAGCAGCCCGGGACAGGTATACAATGAGCAGTTCTTC.

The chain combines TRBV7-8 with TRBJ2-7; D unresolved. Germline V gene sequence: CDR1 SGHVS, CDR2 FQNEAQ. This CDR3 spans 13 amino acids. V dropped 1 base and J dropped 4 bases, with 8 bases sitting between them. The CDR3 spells CASSLDGRYEQYF. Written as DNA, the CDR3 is TGTGCCAGCAGCTTAGACGGCCGGTACGAGCAGTACTTC.

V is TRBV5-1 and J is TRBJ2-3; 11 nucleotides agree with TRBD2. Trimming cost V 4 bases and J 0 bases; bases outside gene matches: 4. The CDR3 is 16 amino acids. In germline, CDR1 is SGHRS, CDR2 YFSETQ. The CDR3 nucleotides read TGCGCCAGCAGCAAAGGGACTAGCGGAAGCACAGATACGCAGTATTTT. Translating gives CASSKGTSGSTDTQYF.

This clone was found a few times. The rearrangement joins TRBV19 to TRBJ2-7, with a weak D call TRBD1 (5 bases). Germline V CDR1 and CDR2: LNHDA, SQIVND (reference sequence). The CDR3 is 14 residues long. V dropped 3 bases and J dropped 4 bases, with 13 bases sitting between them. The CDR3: CASSINQGLYEQYF. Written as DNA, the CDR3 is TGTGCCAGTAGTATCAATCAGGGCTTGTACGAGCAGTACTTC.

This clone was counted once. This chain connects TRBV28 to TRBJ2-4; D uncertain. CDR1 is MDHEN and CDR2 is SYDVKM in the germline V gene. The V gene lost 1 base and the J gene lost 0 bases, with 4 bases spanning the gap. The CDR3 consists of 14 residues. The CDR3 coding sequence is TGTGCCAGCAGTTTATCCGGAGCCAAAAACATTCAGTACTTC. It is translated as CASSLSGAKNIQYF.

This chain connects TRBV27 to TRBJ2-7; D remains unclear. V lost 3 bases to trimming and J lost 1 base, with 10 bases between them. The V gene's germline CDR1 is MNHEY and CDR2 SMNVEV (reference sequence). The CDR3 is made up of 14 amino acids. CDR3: CASSLRGASYEQYF. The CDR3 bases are TGTGCCAGCAGTTTGAGAGGAGCTTCCTACGAGCAGTACTTC.

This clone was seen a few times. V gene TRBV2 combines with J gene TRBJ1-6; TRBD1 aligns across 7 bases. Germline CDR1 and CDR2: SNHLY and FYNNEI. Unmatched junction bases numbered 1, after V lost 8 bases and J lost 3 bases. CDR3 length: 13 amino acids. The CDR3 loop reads CASGDSYNSPLHF. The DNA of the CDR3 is TGTGCCAGCGGGGACAGCTATAATTCACCCCTCCACTTT. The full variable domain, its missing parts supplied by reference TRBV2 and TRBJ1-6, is EPEVTQTPSHQVTQMGQEVILRCVPISNHLYFYWYRQILGQKVEFLVSFYNNEISEKSEIFDDQFSVERPDGSNFTLKIRSTKLEDSAMYFCASGDSYNSPLHFGNGTRLTVT.

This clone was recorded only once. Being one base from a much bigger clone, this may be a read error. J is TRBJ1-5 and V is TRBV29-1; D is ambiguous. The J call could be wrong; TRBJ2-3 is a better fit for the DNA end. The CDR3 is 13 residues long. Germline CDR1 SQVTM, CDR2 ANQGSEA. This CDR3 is CSVGVGAEQPQYF. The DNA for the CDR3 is TGCAGCGTTGGGGTGGGTGCGGAGCAGCCCCAGTATTTT.

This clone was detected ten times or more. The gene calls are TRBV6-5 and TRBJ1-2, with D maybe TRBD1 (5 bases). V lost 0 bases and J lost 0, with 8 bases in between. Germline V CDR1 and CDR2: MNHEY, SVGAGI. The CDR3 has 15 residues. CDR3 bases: TGTGCCAGCAGTTACTCGGGGACCCCTAACTATGGCTACACCTTC. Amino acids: CASSYSGTPNYGYTF.

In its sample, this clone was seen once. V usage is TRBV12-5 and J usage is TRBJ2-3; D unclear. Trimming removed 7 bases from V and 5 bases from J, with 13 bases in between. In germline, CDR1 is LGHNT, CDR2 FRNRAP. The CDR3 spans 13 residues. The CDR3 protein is CASAGSTRDTQYF. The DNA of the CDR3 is TGTGCTAGTGCCGGTTCAACCAGAGATACGCAGTATTTT. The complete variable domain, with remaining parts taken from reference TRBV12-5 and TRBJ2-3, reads DARVTQTPRHKVTEMGQEVTMRCQPILGHNTVFWYRQTMMQGLELLAYFRNRAPLDDSGMPKDRFSAEMPDATLATLKIQPSEPRDSAVYFCASAGSTRDTQYFGPGTRLTVL.

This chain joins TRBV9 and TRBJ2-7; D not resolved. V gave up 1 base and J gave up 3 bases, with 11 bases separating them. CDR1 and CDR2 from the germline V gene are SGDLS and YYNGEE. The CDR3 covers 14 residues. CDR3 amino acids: CASSVTPTSYEQYF. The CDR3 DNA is TGTGCCAGCAGCGTAACCCCCACGAGCTACGAGCAGTACTTC.

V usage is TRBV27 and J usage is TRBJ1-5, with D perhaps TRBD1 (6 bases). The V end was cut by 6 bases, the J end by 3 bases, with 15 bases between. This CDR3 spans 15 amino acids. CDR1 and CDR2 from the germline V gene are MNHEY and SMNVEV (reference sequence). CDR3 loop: CASRAGAGLNQPQHF. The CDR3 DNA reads TGTGCCAGCAGGGCGGGGGCGGGGCTCAATCAGCCCCAGCATTTT.

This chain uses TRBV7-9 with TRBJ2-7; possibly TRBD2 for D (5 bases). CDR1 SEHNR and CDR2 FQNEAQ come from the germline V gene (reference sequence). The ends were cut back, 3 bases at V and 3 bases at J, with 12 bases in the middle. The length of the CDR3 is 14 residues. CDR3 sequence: CASSFGDIGYEQYF. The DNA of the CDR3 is TGTGCCAGCAGCTTCGGGGATATAGGCTACGAGCAGTACTTC.

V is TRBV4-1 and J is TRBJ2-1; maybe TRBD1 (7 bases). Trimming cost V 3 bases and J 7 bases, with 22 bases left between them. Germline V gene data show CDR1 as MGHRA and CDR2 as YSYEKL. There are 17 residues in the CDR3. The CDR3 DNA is TGCGCCAGCAGCCAGCTAAAGGGACAGCCCAGCGGGAATGAGCAGTTCTTC. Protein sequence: CASSQLKGQPSGNEQFF.

CDR3 DNA: TGCGCCAGCAGCCAAGAACCCGGATATACTAACTATGGCTACACCTTC. Its protein product is CASSQEPGYTNYGYTF. This rearrangement joins TRBV4-3 to TRBJ1-2; unclear D gene. Trimming pared 0 bases from V and 0 bases from J, leaving 11 bases between. Germline CDR1 reads LGHNA; CDR2 reads YSLEER. The CDR3 has 16 amino acids.

The CDR3 nucleotides are TGCGCCAGCAGCCAAGGGTTTCGGGGGCAATACCCCCAGTATTTT. Residues: CASSQGFRGQYPQYF. The genes are TRBV4-3 and TRBJ2-3; possibly TRBD1 or TRBD2 for D (6 bases each). The CDR3 runs to 15 residues. Germline V CDR1 and CDR2: LGHNA, YSLEER. The V end was cut by 1 base, the J end by 12 bases, with 20 bases between.

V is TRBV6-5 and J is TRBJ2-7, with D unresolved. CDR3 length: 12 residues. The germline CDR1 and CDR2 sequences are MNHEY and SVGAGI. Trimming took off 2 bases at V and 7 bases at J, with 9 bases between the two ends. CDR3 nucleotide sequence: TGTGCCAGCAGTTACGGGTTTTGGGAGCAGTACTTC. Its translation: CASSYGFWEQYF.

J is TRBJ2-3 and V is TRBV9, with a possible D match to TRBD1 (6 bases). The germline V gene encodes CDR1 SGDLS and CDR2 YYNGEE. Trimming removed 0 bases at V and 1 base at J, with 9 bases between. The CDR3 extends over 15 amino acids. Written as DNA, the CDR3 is TGTGCCAGCAGCGTAGGGGCAGGGGGCACAGATACGCAGTATTTT. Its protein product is CASSVGAGGTDTQYF.

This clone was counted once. CDR3: CASSLEGRGTDTQYF. The CDR3 nucleotides are TGCGCCAGCAGCCTCGAGGGCAGGGGCACAGATACGCAGTATTTT. The V call is TRBV4-3, the J call TRBJ2-3, with D tentatively TRBD1 or TRBD2 (5 bases each). V lost 4 bases, J lost 1 base, and 12 bases lay in between. Germline V gene data show CDR1 as LGHNA and CDR2 as YSLEER. The CDR3 spans 15 residues.

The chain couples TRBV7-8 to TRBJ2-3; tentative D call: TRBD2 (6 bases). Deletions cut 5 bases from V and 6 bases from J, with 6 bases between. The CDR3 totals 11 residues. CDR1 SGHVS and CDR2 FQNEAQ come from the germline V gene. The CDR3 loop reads CASSRGDTQYF. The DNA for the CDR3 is TGTGCCAGCAGCCGGGGGGATACGCAGTATTTT.

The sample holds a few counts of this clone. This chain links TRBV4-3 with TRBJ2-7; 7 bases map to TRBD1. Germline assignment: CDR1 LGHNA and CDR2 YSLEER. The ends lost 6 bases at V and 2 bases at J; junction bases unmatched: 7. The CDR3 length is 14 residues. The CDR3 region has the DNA TGCGCCAGCAGTCAGACCGGGACAGCCTACGAGCAGTACTTC. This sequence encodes CASSQTGTAYEQYF.

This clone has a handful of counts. Here the CDR3 DNA reads TGCAGCGTTGTTCAGAATGAGCAGTTCTTC. Translation: CSVVQNEQFF. V and J are TRBV29-1 and TRBJ2-1, with D uncertain. The germline gives CDR1 SQVTM, CDR2 ANQGSEA. The CDR3 is 10 residues long. V was pared by 4 bases and J by 7 bases, with 5 bases between.

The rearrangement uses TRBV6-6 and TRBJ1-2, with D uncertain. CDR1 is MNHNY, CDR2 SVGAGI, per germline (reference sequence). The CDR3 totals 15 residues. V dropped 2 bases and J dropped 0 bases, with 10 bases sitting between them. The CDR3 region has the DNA TGTGCCAGCAGTTACGGGAAGAATGCTAACTATGGCTACACCTTC. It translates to CASSYGKNANYGYTF.

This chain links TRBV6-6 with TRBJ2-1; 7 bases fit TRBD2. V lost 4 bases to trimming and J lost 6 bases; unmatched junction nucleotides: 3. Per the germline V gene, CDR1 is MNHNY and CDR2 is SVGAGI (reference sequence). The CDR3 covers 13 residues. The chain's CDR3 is CASSSERGNEQFF. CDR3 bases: TGTGCCAGCAGTTCTGAGCGGGGCAATGAGCAGTTCTTC.

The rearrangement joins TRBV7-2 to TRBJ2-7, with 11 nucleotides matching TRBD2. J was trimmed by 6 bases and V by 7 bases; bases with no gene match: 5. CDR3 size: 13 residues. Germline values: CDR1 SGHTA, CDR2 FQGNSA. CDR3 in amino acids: CASNLAGGLEQYF. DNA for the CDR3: TGTGCCAGCAATTTAGCGGGGGGGCTCGAGCAGTACTTC.

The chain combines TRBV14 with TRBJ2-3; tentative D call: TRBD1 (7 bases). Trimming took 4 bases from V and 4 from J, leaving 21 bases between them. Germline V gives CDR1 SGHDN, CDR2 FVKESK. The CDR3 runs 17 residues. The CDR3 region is CASSPLEGAGLSDTQYF. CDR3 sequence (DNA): TGTGCCAGCAGCCCCCTGGAGGGGGCAGGGTTATCAGATACGCAGTATTTT.

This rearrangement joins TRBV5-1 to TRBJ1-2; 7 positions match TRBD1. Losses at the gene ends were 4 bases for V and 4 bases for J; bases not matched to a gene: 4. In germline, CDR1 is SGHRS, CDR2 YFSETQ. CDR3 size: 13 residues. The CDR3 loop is CASSRTGGYGYTF. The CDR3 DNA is TGCGCCAGCAGCAGGACAGGCGGCTATGGCTACACCTTC.

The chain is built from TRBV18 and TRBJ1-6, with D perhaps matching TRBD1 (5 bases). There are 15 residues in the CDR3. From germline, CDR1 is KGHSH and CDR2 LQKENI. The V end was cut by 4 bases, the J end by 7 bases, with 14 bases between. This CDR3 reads CASSLVTGLNSPLHF. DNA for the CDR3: TGTGCCAGCTCACTGGTAACGGGGCTAAATTCACCCCTCCACTTT.

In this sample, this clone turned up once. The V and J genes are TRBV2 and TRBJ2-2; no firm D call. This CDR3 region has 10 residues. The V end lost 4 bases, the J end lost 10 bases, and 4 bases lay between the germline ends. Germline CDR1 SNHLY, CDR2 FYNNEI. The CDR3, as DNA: TGTGCCAGCAGTGCAAAGGAGCTGTTTTTT. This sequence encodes CASSAKELFF.